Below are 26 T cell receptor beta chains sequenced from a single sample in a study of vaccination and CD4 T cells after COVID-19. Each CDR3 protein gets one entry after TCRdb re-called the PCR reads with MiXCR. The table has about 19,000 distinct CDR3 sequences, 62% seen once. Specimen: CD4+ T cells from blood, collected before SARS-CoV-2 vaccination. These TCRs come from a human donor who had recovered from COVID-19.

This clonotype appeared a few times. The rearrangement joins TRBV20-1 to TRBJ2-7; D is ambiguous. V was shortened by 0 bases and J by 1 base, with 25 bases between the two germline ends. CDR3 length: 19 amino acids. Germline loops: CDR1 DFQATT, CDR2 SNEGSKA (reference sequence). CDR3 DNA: TGCAGTGCTAGAGATAAGGTATCTGTTGGCGGAACTTTATCCTACGAGCAGTACTTC. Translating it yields CSARDKVSVGGTLSYEQYF.

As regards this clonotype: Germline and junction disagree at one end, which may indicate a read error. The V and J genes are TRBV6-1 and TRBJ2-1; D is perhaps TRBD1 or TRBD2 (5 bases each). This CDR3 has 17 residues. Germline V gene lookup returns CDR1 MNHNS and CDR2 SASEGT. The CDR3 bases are TGTGCCAGCAGTGAAGCGGGGACCCCCCTTCCGGACAATGGGCAGTTCTTC. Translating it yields CASSEAGTPLPDNGQFF.

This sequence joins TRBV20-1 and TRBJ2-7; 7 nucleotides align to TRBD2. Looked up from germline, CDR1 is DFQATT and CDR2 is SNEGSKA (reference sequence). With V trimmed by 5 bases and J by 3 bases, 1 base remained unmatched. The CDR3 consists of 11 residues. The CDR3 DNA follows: TGCAGTGCTGGCGGGAGCTACGAGCAGTACTTC. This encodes CSAGGSYEQYF.

This CDR3 reads CASSLGRAANEQFF. The CDR3 bases are TGTGCCAGCAGCTTAGGCCGGGCCGCCAATGAGCAGTTCTTC. The rearrangement links TRBV7-2 to TRBJ2-1; no definite D call. CDR3 length equals 14 residues. Per germline, CDR1 SGHTA and CDR2 FQGNSA. Between the trimmed V and J ends, which lost 1 base and 6 bases, there was a span of 10 bases.

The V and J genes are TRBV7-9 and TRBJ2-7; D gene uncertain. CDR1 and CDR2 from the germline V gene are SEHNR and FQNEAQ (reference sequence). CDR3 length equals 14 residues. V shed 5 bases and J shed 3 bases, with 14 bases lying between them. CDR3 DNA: TGTGCCAGCAGCCTTTCGGTGGGGAACTACGAGCAGTACTTC. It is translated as CASSLSVGNYEQYF.

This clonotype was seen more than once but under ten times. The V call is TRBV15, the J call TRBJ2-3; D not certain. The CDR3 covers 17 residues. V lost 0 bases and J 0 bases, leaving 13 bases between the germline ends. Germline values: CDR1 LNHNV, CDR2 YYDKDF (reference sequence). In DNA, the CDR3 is TGTGCCACCAGCAGAGATGGGGTGTATGCTAGCACAGATACGCAGTATTTT. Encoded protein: CATSRDGVYASTDTQYF.

The CDR3 protein is CASINRGGYEQYF. Here the CDR3 DNA reads TGTGCCAGCATCAACAGGGGGGGTTACGAGCAGTACTTC. The chain joins TRBV28 to TRBJ2-7; D is perhaps TRBD1 (8 bases). Between the trimmed V and J ends, which lost 7 bases and 4 bases, there was a span of 14 bases. The CDR3 has 13 residues. Germline V gene sequence: CDR1 MDHEN, CDR2 SYDVKM.

The CDR3 DNA is TGTGCCAGCAGCCAAGATTTGTATACAGGGCAAGAGACCCAGTACTTC. This sequence encodes CASSQDLYTGQETQYF. The chain combines TRBV14 with TRBJ2-5, with D perhaps matching TRBD1 (6 bases). V was clipped by 0 bases and J by 2 bases, with 13 bases between them. CDR1 is SGHDN and CDR2 is FVKESK in the germline V gene. The CDR3 sequence is 16 residues long.

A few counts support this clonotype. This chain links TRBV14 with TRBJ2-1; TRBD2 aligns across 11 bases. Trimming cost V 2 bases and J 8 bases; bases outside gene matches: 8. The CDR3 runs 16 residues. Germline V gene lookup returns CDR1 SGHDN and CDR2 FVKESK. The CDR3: CASSQYLAGGQDEQFF. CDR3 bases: TGTGCCAGCAGCCAATACCTAGCGGGAGGCCAAGATGAGCAGTTCTTC.

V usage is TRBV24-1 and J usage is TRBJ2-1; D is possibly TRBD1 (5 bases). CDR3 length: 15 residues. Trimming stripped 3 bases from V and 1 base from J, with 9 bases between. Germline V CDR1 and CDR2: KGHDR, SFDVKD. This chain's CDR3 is CATSDGAVSYNEQFF. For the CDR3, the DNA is TGTGCCACCAGTGATGGGGCGGTATCCTACAATGAGCAGTTCTTC.

The CDR3 region has the DNA TGTGCCAGCAGCTTATCGGTCGGCAGGGGGGCGACTAGCGGGAGGGCCTACGAGCAGTACTTC. It codes for CASSLSVGRGATSGRAYEQYF. The rearrangement links TRBV7-8 to TRBJ2-7, with 14 bases matching TRBD2. This CDR3 spans 21 amino acids. The ends lost 2 bases at V and 2 bases at J; junction bases unmatched: 17. Germline V CDR1 and CDR2: SGHVS, FQNEAQ.

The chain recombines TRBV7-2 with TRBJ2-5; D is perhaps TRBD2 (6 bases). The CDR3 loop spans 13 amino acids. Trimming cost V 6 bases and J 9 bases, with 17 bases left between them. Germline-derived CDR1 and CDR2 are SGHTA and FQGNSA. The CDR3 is CASSNNVPGAQYF. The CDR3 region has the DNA TGTGCCAGCAGTAATAATGTCCCGGGGGCCCAGTACTTC. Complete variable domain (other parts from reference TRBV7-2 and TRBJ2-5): GAGVSQSPSNKVTEKGKDVELRCDPISGHTALYWYRQSLGQGLEFLIYFQGNSAPDKSGLPSDRFSAERTGGSVSTLTIQRTQQEDSAVYLCASSNNVPGAQYFGPGTRLLVL.

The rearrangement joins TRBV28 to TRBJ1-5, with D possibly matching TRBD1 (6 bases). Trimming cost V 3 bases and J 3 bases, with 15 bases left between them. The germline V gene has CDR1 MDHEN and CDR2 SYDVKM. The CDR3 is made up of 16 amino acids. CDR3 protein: CASSFRGRGDNQPQHF. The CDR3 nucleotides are TGTGCCAGCAGTTTCCGTGGCAGGGGCGACAATCAGCCCCAGCATTTT.

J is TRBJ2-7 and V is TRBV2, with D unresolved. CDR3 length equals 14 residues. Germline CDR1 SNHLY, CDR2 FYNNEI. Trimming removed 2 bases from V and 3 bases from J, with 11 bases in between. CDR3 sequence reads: CASSERAQLYEQYF. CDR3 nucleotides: TGTGCCAGCAGTGAAAGGGCACAGCTCTACGAGCAGTACTTC.

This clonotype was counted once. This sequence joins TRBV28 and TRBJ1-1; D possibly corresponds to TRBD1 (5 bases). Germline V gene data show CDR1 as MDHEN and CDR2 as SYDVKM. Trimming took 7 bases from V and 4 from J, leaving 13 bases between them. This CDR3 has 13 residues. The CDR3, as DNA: TGTGCCAGCACCTCAGCCGGGGGCACTGAAGCTTTCTTT. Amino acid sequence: CASTSAGGTEAFF.

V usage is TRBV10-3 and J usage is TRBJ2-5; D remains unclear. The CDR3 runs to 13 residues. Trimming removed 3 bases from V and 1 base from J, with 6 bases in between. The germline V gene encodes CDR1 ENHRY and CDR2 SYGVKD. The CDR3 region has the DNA TGTGCCATCAGTGAACTACTCCAAGAGACCCAGTACTTC. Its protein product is CAISELLQETQYF.

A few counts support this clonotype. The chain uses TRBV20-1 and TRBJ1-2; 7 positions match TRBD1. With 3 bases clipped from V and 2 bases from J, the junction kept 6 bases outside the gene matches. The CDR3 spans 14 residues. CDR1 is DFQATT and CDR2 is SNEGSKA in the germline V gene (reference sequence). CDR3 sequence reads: CSASPDRANYGYTF. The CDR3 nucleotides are TGCAGTGCTAGTCCCGACAGGGCCAACTATGGCTACACCTTC.

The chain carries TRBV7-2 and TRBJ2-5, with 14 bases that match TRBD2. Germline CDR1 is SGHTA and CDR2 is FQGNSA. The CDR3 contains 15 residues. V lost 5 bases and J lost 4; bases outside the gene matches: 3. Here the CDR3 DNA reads TGTGCCAGCAGCATGGGACTAGCGGGAGCAGAGACCCAGTACTTC. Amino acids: CASSMGLAGAETQYF. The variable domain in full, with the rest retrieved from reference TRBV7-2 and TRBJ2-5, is GAGVSQSPSNKVTEKGKDVELRCDPISGHTALYWYRQSLGQGLEFLIYFQGNSAPDKSGLPSDRFSAERTGGSVSTLTIQRTQQEDSAVYLCASSMGLAGAETQYFGPGTRLLVL.

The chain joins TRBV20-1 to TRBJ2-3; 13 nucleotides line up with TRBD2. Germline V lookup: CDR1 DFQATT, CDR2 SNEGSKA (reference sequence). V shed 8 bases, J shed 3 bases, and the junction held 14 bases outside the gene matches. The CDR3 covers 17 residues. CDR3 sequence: CSINLGTSGRVTDTQYF. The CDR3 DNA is TGCAGTATCAACCTGGGAACTAGCGGGAGGGTGACAGATACGCAGTATTTT.

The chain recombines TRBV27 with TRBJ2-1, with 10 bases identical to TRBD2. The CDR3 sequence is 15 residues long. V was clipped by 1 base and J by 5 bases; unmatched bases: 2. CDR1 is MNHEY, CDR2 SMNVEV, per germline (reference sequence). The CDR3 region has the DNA TGTGCCAGCAGTTTATTTGGACTAGCGGACAATGAGCAGTTCTTC. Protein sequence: CASSLFGLADNEQFF.

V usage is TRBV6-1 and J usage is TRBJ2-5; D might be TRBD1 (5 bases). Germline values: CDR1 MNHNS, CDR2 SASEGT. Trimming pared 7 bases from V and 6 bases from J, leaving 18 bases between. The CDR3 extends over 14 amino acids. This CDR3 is CASNLDSARKTQYF. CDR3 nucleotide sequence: TGTGCCAGCAACCTAGACAGCGCAAGGAAGACCCAGTACTTC.

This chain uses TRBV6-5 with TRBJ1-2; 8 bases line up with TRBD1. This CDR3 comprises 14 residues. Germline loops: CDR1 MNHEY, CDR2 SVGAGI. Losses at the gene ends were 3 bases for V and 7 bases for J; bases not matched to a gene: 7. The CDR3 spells CASSYRGQGGGYTF. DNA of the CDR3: TGTGCCAGCAGTTATCGAGGACAGGGTGGTGGCTACACCTTC.

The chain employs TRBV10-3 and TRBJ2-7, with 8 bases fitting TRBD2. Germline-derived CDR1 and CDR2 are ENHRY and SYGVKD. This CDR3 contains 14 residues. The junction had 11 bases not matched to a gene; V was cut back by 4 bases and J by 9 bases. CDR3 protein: CAISVSGLGPAQYF. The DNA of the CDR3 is TGTGCCATCAGTGTGTCGGGACTAGGTCCCGCGCAGTACTTC.

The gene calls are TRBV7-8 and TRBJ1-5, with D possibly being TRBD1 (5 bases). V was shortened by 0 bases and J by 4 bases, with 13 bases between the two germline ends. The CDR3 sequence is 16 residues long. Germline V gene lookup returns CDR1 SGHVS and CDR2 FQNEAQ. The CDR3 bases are TGTGCCAGCAGCTTAGCGCGTGGGGCTAAAAATCAGCCCCAGCATTTT. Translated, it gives CASSLARGAKNQPQHF.

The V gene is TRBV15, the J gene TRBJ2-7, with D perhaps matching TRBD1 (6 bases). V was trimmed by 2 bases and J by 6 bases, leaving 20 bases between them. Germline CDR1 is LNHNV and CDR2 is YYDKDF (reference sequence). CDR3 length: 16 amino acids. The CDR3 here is CATSRTSGVASGEQYF. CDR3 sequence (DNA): TGTGCCACCAGCAGAACTTCAGGGGTGGCTTCAGGCGAGCAGTACTTC.

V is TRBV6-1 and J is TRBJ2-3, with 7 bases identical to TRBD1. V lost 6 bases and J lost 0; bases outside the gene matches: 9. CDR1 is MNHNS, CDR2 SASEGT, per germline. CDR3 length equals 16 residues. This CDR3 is CASSRPVQGSTDTQYF. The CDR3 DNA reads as TGTGCCAGCAGCCGGCCGGTACAGGGGAGCACAGATACGCAGTATTTT.